This TCR beta chain was recorded in a study of blood T cell repertoires in COVID-19. Study summary: Samples taken during acute and convalescent COVID-19 were collected in the United States, Italy and Spain.

Produced via immunoSEQ multiplex PCR; TCRdb's table is partial and in-frame only. This table holds about 170,000 clones, approximately 89% found once. Losses at the gene ends were 5 bases for V and 0 bases for J; bases not matched to a gene: 4. CDR1 and CDR2 from the germline V gene are SGHVS and FQNEAQ. This CDR3 region has 17 residues. The clonotype comes from a man between 65 and 85 years old with acute or convalescent COVID-19. The chain carries TRBV7-8 and TRBJ2-6, with 10 positions matching TRBD1. The sequencing sample was made of peripheral blood. CDR3 nucleotides: TGTGCCAGCAGCCGCGGGACAGGGGTCTCTGGGGCCAACGTCCTGACTTTC. Protein sequence: CASSRGTGVSGANVLTF.